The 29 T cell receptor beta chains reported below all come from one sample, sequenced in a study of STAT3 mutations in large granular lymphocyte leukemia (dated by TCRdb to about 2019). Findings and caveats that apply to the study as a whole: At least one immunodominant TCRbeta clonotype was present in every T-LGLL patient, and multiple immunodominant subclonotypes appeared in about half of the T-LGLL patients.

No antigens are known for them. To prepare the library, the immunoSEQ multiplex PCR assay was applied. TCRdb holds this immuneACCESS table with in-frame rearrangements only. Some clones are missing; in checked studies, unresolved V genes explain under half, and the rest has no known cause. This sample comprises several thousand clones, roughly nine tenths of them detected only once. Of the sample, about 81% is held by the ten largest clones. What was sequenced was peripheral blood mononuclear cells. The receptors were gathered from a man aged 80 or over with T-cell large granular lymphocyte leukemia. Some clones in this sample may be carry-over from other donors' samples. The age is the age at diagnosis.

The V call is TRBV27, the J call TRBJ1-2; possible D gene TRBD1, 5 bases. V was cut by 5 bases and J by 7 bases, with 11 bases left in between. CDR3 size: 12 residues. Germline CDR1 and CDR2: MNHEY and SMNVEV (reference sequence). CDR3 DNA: TGTGCCAGCAGTGGTCGGCAGGGTGGCTACACCTTC. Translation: CASSGRQGGYTF.

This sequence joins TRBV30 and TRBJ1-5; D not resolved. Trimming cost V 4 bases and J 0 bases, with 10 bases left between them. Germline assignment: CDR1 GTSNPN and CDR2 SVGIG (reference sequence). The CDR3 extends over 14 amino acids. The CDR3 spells CAWTPNYSNQPQHF. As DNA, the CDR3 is TGTGCCTGGACGCCGAATTATAGCAATCAGCCCCAGCATTTT.

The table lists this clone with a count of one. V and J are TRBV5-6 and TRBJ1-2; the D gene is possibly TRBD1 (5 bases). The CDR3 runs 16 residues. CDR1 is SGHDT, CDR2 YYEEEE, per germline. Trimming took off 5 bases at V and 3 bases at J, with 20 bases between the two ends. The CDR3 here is CASSFPRGRGDYGYTF. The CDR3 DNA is TGTGCCAGCAGTTTTCCGAGGGGTCGGGGTGACTATGGCTACACCTTC.

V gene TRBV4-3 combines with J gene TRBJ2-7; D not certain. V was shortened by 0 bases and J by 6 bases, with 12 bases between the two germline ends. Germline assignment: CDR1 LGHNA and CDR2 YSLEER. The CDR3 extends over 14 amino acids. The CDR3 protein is CASSQDRALSEQYF. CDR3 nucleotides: TGCGCCAGCAGCCAAGATAGGGCCCTTAGCGAGCAGTACTTC.

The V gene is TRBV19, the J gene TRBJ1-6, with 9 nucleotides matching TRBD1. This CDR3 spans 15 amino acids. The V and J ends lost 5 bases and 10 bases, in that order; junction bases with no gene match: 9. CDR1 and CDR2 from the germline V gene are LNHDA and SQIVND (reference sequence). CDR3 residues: CASSPTGTGWSPLHF. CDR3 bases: TGTGCCAGTAGTCCTACCGGGACAGGGTGGTCACCCCTCCACTTT.

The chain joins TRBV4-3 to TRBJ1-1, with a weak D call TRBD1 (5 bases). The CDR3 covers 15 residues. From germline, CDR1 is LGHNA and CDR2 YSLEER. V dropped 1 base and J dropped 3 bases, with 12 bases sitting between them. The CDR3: CASSQGGRVDTEAFF. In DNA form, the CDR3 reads TGCGCCAGCAGCCAAGGGGGCAGGGTGGACACTGAAGCTTTCTTT.

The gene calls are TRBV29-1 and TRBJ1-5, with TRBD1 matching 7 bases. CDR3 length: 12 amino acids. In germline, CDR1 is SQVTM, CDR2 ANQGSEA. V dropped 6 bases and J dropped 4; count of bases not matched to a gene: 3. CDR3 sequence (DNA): TGCAGCGTCATGACAGGGAATCAGCCCCAGCATTTT. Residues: CSVMTGNQPQHF.

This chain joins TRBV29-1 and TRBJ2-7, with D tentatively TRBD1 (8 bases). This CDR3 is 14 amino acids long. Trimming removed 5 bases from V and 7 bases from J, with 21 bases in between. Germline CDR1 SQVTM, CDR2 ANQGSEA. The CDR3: CSVQAGQVGGEQYF. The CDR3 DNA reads TGCAGCGTTCAAGCGGGACAGGTAGGGGGGGAGCAGTACTTC.

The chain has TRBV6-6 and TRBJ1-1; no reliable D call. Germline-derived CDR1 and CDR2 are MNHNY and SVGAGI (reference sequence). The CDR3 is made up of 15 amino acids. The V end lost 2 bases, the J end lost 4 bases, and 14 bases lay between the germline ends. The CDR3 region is CASSYGRGIGTEAFF. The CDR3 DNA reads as TGTGCCAGCAGTTACGGTCGGGGTATAGGCACTGAAGCTTTCTTT.

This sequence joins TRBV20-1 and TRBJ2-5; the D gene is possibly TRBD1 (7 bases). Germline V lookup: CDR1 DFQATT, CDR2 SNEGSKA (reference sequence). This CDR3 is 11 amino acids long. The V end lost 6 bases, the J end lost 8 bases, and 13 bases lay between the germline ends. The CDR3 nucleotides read TGCAGTGCCCCAGGGGGGAGAACCCAGTACTTC. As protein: CSAPGGRTQYF.

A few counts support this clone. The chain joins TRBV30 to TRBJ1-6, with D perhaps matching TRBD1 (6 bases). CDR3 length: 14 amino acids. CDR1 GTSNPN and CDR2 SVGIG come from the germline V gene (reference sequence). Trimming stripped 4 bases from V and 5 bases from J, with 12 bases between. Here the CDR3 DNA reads TGTGCCTGGATAGGACAGTCTAATAATTCACCCCTCCACTTT. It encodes CAWIGQSNNSPLHF.

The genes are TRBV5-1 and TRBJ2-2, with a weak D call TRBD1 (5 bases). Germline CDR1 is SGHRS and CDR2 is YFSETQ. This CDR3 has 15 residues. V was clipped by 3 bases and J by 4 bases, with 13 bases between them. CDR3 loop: CASSWQGRGTGELFF. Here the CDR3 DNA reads TGCGCCAGCAGCTGGCAGGGTAGGGGCACCGGGGAGCTGTTTTTT.

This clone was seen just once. The CDR3 loop is CAISEGTGLRSNQPQHF. DNA for the CDR3: TGTGCCATCAGTGAGGGGACAGGGCTTAGGAGCAATCAGCCCCAGCATTTT. The gene calls are TRBV10-3 and TRBJ1-5; 9 bases line up with TRBD1. The trim removed 2 bases at V and 1 base at J, leaving 6 bases unmatched. The germline V gene has CDR1 ENHRY and CDR2 SYGVKD. The CDR3 consists of 17 residues.

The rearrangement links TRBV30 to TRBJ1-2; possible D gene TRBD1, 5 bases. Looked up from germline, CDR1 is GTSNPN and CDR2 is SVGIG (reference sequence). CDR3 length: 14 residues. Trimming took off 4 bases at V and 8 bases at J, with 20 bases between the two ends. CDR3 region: CAWTVGRGNGGYTF. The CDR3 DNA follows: TGTGCCTGGACCGTGGGCCGGGGGAATGGGGGCTACACCTTC.

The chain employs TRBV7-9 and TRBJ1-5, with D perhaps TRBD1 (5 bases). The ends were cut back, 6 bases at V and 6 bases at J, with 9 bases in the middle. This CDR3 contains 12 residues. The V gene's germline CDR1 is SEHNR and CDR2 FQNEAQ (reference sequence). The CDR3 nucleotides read TGTGCCAGCAGTGTAGGGGTTCAGCCCCAGCATTTT. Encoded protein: CASSVGVQPQHF.

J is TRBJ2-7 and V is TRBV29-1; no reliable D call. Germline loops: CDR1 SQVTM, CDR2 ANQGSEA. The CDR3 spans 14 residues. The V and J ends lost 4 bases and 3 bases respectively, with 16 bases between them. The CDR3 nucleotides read TGCAGCGTTGTAGTCGCGGCCGGCGGCTACGAGCAGTACTTC. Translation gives CSVVVAAGGYEQYF.

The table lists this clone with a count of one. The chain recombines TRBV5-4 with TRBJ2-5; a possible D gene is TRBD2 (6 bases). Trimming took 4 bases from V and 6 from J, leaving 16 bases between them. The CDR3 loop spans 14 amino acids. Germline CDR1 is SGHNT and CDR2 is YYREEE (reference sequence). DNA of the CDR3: TGTGCCAGCAGCCCTCCGGGTGGGGGGAAGACCCAGTACTTC. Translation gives CASSPPGGGKTQYF.

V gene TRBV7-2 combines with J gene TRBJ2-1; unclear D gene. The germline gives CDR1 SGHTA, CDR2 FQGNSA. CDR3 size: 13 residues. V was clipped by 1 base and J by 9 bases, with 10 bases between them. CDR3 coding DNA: TGTGCCAGCAGCTTAGATCAGCTAGTTGAGCAGTTCTTC. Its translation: CASSLDQLVEQFF.

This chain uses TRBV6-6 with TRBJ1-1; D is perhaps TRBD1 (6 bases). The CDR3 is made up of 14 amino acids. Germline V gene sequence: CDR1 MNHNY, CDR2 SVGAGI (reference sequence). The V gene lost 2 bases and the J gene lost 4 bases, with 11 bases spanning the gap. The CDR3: CASSYGGALTEAFF. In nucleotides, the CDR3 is TGTGCCAGCAGTTACGGGGGGGCGCTCACTGAAGCTTTCTTT.

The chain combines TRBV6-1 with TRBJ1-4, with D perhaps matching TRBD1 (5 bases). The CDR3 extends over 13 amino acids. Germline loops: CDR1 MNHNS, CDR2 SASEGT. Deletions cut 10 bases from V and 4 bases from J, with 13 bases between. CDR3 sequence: CATDGHLNEKLFF. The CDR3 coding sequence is TGTGCCACCGACGGACACCTTAATGAAAAACTGTTTTTT.

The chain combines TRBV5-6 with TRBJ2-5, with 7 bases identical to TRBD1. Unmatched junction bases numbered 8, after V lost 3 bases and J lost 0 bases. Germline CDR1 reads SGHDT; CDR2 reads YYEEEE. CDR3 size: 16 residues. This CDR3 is CASSYPTGMYQETQYF. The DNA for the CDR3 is TGTGCCAGCAGCTATCCGACAGGGATGTACCAAGAGACCCAGTACTTC.

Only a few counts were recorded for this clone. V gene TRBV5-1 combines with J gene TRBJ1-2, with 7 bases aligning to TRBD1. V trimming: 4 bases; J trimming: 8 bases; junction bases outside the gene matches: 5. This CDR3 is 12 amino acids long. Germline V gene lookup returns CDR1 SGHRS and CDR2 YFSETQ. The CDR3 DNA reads TGCGCCAGCAGCACAGGGGCGGGGGGCTACACCTTC. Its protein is CASSTGAGGYTF.

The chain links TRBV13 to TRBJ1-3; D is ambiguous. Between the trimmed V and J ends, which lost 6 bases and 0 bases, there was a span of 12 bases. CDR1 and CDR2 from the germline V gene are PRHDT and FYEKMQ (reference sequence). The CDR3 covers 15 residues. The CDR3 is CASRERSNSGNTIYF. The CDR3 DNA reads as TGTGCCAGCAGAGAGCGATCAAACTCTGGAAACACCATATATTTT. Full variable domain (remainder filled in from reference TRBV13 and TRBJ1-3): AAGVIQSPRHLIKEKRETATLKCYPIPRHDTVYWYQQGPGQDPQFLISFYEKMQSDKGSIPDRFSAQQFSDYHSELNMSSLELGDSALYFCASRERSNSGNTIYFGEGSWLTVV.

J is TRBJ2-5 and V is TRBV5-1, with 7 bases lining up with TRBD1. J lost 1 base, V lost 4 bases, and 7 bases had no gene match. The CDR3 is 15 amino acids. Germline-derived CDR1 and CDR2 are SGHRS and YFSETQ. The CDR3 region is CASSRTGQSQETQYF. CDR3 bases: TGCGCCAGCAGCCGGACGGGACAGAGCCAAGAGACCCAGTACTTC.

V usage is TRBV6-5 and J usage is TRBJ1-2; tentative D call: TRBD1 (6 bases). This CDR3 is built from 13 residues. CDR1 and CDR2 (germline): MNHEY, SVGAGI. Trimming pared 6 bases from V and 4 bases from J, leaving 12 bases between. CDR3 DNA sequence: TGTGCCAGCAGCCTCGGACAGCTCTATGGCTACACCTTC. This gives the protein CASSLGQLYGYTF.

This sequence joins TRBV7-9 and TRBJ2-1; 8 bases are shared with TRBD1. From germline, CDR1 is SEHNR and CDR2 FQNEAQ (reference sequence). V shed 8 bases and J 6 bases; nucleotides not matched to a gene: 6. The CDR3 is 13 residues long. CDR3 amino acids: CASRQGAGNEQFF. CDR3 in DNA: TGTGCCAGCCGTCAGGGGGCGGGCAATGAGCAGTTCTTC.

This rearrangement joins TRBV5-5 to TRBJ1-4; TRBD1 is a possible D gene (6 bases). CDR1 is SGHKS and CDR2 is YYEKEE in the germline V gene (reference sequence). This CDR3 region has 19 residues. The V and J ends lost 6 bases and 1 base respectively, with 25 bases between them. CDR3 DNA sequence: TGTGCCAGCACCAACCCAGTTGTAGGGGGGAGAAGAACTAATGAAAAACTGTTTTTT. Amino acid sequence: CASTNPVVGGRRTNEKLFF.

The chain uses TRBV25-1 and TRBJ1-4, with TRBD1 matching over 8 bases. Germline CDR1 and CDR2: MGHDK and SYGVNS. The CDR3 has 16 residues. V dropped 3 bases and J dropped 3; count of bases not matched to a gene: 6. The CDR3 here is CASSDLQGASNEKLFF. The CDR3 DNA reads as TGTGCCAGCAGTGACCTCCAGGGGGCTTCTAATGAAAAACTGTTTTTT.

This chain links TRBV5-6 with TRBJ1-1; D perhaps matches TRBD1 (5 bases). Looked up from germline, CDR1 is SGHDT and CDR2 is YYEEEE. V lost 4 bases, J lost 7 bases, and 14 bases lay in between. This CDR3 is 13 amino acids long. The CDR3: CASSRRGRLEAFF. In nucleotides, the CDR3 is TGTGCCAGCAGCCGGCGGGGACGGCTTGAAGCTTTCTTT.